These T cell receptor beta chains were read from a single sample in a study of T-cell reconstitution after alpha-beta-depleted transplantation in children. Each CDR3 protein is one row after TCRdb ran MiXCR on the PCR reads. Of about 300,000 distinct CDR3 sequences detected, 6% to 10% appear once; the ten largest clones hold approximately 9.6%. The sample here was peripheral blood, taken 360 days after TCRalphabeta/CD19-depleted stem cell transplant. Receptors were obtained from a female patient between 2 and 15 years old who had a stem cell transplant for Fanconi anemia, so the T cells may come from the graft donor. The CDR3 runs from the conserved cysteine through the conserved F or W. The D gene is left open where the match is weak. Some rows have no size entry. The others give once, few or many, or a class for an expanded clone.

few TRBJ2-3 TRBV4-1 TRBD2 TGCGCCAGCAGCCGATACCGAATGGGACTAGCGGGAGCCACAGATACGCAGTATTTT CASSRYRMGLAGATDTQYF
many TRBJ1-1 TRBV5-1 TRBD1 TGCGCCAGCAGCTTTGGGGACAGGGGCTTAGTAACTGAAGCTTTCTTT CASSFGDRGLVTEAFF
NA TRBJ1-4 TRBV12-3/TRBV12-4 NA TGTGCCAGCAGTTTTTTAGCCCACGGGGGGGGCACAACTAATGAAAAACTGTTTTTT CASSFLAHGGGTTNEKLFF
many TRBJ2-4 TRBV27 NA TGTGCCAGCAGTTTAACGGGGTGGAATGCCAAAAACATTCAGTACTTC CASSLTGWNAKNIQYF
many TRBJ2-5 TRBV5-1 NA TGCGCCAGCGGGCCGTCTCCAGAAGAGACCCAGTACTTC CASGPSPEETQYF
many TRBJ2-1 TRBV24-1 NA TGTGCCACCAGTGATTCAAGGGAATCTCGAAGGAATGAGCAGTTCTTC CATSDSRESRRNEQFF
many TRBJ1-4 TRBV10-2 NA TGCGCCAGCAGTGTCGGGTCTGGAAAACTGTTTTTT CASSVGSGKLFF
many TRBJ2-7 TRBV29-1 NA TGCAGCGTTGAAGAGGGCAGGGTTCGGCCGCGGACCTACGAGCAGTACTTC CSVEEGRVRPRTYEQYF
many TRBJ1-5 TRBV20-1 TRBD1 TGCAGTGCCGTCCGGGACAGGGTAGGACAGCCCCAGCATTTT CSAVRDRVGQPQHF
many TRBJ2-1 TRBV7-9 NA TGTGCCAGCACCCCGCCCTCGGGGGACTTGGATGAGCAGTTCTTC CASTPPSGDLDEQFF
NA TRBJ1-1 TRBV6-5 NA TGTGCCAGCAGTTACTGGGGGAGTGGGGATAAAGCTTTCTTT CASSYWGSGDKAFF
many TRBJ2-7 TRBV11-1 NA TGTGCCAGCAGCTTAAACAGGGCCATCTACGAGCAGTACTTC CASSLNRAIYEQYF
many TRBJ2-3 TRBV9 TRBD2 TGTGCCAGCAGCGTAGTGGGGACTAGCGGGGGGCAACATACGCAGTATTTT CASSVVGTSGGQHTQYF
NA TRBJ2-3 TRBV5-1 NA TGCGCCAGCAGTCCAGCGGGCGCAGGCACAGATACGCAGTATTTT CASSPAGAGTDTQYF
many TRBJ1-1 TRBV6-1 NA TGTGCCAGCAGTGAAGTTTACACCGTAATTGAAGCTTTCTTT CASSEVYTVIEAFF
few TRBJ2-2 TRBV19 NA TGTGCCAGTAGTATCCGGGGAAACACCGGGGAGCTGTTTTTT CASSIRGNTGELFF
many TRBJ2-7 TRBV29-1 TRBD2 TGCAGCGTGGGAGGGGAGGGCGAGCAGTACTTC CSVGGEGEQYF
many TRBJ2-7 TRBV12-3/TRBV12-4 NA TGTGCCAGCAGTACAGGGATCTCCCCAATTTACGAGCAGTACTTC CASSTGISPIYEQYF
few TRBJ2-5 TRBV2 NA TGTGCCAGCAATTACAGAACCCAAGAGACCCAGTACTTC CASNYRTQETQYF
many TRBJ2-7 TRBV15 NA TGTGCCACCAGCAGTACGGGGTATCGGGCCGAGCAGTACTTC CATSSTGYRAEQYF
NA TRBJ2-1 TRBV11-1 NA TGTGCCAGCAGCGACCAGGGGTTGGTAATTTACAATGAGCAGTTCTTC CASSDQGLVIYNEQFF
many TRBJ2-3 TRBV5-1 NA TGCGCCAGCTCCAGGGACCCCTACGCGGGCACAGATACGCAGTATTTT CASSRDPYAGTDTQYF
many TRBJ2-1 TRBV14 NA TGTGCCAGCAGCCAACGAGCGGGGACATACAATGAGCAGTTCTTC CASSQRAGTYNEQFF
many TRBJ2-7 TRBV28 NA TGTGCCAGCAGTTCACGCCGGCACCAGGGGCTAGGGTACGAGCAGTACTTC CASSSRRHQGLGYEQYF
many TRBJ2-1 TRBV21-1 NA TGTGCCAGCAGCGAAAGACTAGCCCATACCAATGAGCAGTTCTTC CASSERLAHTNEQFF
many TRBJ2-1 TRBV20-1 TRBD2 TGCAGTGCTGGAGCGGGAGTAGGGATCTACAATGAGCAGTTCTTC CSAGAGVGIYNEQFF
many TRBJ2-7 TRBV11-1 NA TGTGCCAGCAGCTTAGCGATGGTCGGGCGTCGAGTGAACTACGAGCAGTACTTC CASSLAMVGRRVNYEQYF
NA TRBJ2-7 TRBV11-2 NA TGTGCCAGCAGCCATGCTGGAAATAGGGGGGAGCAGTACTTC CASSHAGNRGEQYF
few TRBJ2-3 TRBV20-1 NA TGCAGTGCTAGAGATCGGCAGAGCACAGATACGCAGTATTTT CSARDRQSTDTQYF
few TRBJ2-5 TRBV11-1 TRBD2 TGTGCCAGCAGCCCCGGGCCTAGCGGGGGGGCGGAGACCCAGTACTTC CASSPGPSGGAETQYF
few TRBJ1-3 TRBV11-2 NA TGTGCCAGCAGCCCCTGGCTGTTAGGGAGCTCTGGAAACACCATATATTTT CASSPWLLGSSGNTIYF
many TRBJ1-1 TRBV6-5 NA TGTGCCAGCAGTTATTTGAGTTACCGATACACTGAAGCTTTCTTT CASSYLSYRYTEAFF
many TRBJ1-2 TRBV5-5 TRBD1 TGTGCCAGCAGCCTGGGACAGGGGGCGGATGGCTACACCTTC CASSLGQGADGYTF
NA TRBJ1-1 TRBV20-1 TRBD1 TGCAGTGCTAAAAGGGGGCTTTACGGTGAAGCTTTCTTT CSAKRGLYGEAFF
NA TRBJ1-1 TRBV6-6 NA TGTGCCAGCAGTTACGCCTGGAACACTGAAGCTTTCTTT CASSYAWNTEAFF
NA TRBJ1-2 TRBV3-1 NA TGTGCCAGCAGCCAAGATCACTGGGTTAGAGGCTACACCTTC CASSQDHWVRGYTF
NA TRBJ2-7 TRBV19 NA TGTGCCAGTAGTATCTCCGGGACCACCTACGAGCAGTACTTC CASSISGTTYEQYF
NA TRBJ2-5 TRBV6-5 TRBD1 TGTGCCAGCAGTTACGGCTCGACAGGGCACGAGACCCAGTACTTC CASSYGSTGHETQYF
NA TRBJ1-2 TRBV11-1 TRBD1 TGTGCCAGCAGCCAACAGGGGAGCTATGGCTACACCTTC CASSQQGSYGYTF
few TRBJ2-2 TRBV9 NA TGTGCCAGCAGCGTAGCGGGGATTCTCACCGGGGAGCTGTTTTTT CASSVAGILTGELFF
many TRBJ2-1 TRBV5-1 NA TGCGCCAGCAGCTTGGCCGAGGTCAATGAGCAGTTCTTC CASSLAEVNEQFF
many TRBJ2-2 TRBV5-1 TRBD1 TGCGCCAGCAGCTTGGACGGACAGGGGAACACCGGGGAGCTGTTTTTT CASSLDGQGNTGELFF
few TRBJ2-7 TRBV10-3 TRBD1 TGTGCCATCAGTGATAGGGGGCGGAACGAGCAGTACTTC CAISDRGRNEQYF
NA TRBJ2-6 TRBV5-1 TRBD1 TGCGCCAGCAGCTTATGGGTGGGACAGCTAGCCAACGTCCTGACTTTC CASSLWVGQLANVLTF
NA TRBJ1-2 TRBV30 NA TGTGCCTGGTCCGGGGAAGGACATGGCTACACCTTC CAWSGEGHGYTF
few TRBJ1-3 TRBV5-1 NA TGCGCCAGCAGCTTGACAGGGATCGGAGGAAACACCATATATTTT CASSLTGIGGNTIYF
many TRBJ2-7 TRBV12-3/TRBV12-4 NA TGTGCCAGCAGTTTAAGTCGGGCAGGTAGTTACGAGCAGTACTTC CASSLSRAGSYEQYF
many TRBJ2-7 TRBV12-3/TRBV12-4 NA TGTGCCAGCAGACCCGCCGGGGGGCACGAGCAGTACTTC CASRPAGGHEQYF
few TRBJ2-4 TRBV25-1 TRBD1 TGTGCCAGCAGTGCCCGTCAGGGGGCTGGTGCCAAAAACATTCAGTACTTC CASSARQGAGAKNIQYF
many TRBJ2-3 TRBV10-3 NA TGTGCCATCAGTGAAGCGGTATTTAGCACAGATACGCAGTATTTT CAISEAVFSTDTQYF
few TRBJ1-2 TRBV6-1 NA TGTGCCAGCAGTGGAGACAGGAGCTATGGCTACACCTTC CASSGDRSYGYTF
NA TRBJ2-5 TRBV10-3 NA TGTGCCATCAGTTGGGGGACAGGCCTAATCGGAGAGACTAGCGGAGACCAAGAGACCCAGTACTTC CAISWGTGLIGETSGDQETQYF